The 24 T cell receptor beta chains listed next were all sequenced from one sample in a study of shared clonotypes between healthy human individuals. Method: immunoSEQ multiplex PCR; TCRdb's copy keeps in-frame clones and lacks some. The sample contains a few million clones, just over 90% of which appear only once. Source material: naive CD4+ T cells sorted from blood. Noted subset: CD45RA+ positively selected. Receptors were obtained from a man aged 18-30 years in good health.

The V call is TRBV5-1, the J call TRBJ2-1; perhaps TRBD2 as D (6 bases). Trimming shortened V by 4 bases and J by 0 bases, and 14 bases separated the two germline ends. The CDR3 is 16 amino acids. CDR1 SGHRS and CDR2 YFSETQ come from the germline V gene. CDR3 sequence (DNA): TGCGCCAGCAGCCGAGATAGCGGTGCCTCCTACAATGAGCAGTTCTTC. Translation: CASSRDSGASYNEQFF.

The chain links TRBV6-1 to TRBJ2-7, with no clear D. Trimming shortened V by 6 bases and J by 2 bases, and 11 bases separated the two germline ends. The CDR3 runs to 13 residues. Germline CDR1 and CDR2: MNHNS and SASEGT. CDR3 residues: CASSALGAYEQYF. CDR3 bases: TGTGCCAGCAGCGCTCTTGGGGCCTACGAGCAGTACTTC.

The chain couples TRBV7-9 to TRBJ1-3, with 9 bases lining up with TRBD1. J was trimmed by 4 bases and V by 6 bases; bases with no gene match: 19. CDR1 SEHNR and CDR2 FQNEAQ come from the germline V gene (reference sequence). This CDR3 has 19 amino acids. This CDR3 reads CASRHPGQGTFSSGNTIYF. The CDR3 region has the DNA TGTGCCAGCAGGCACCCGGGACAGGGAACCTTCTCATCCGGAAACACCATATATTTT.

CDR3 bases: TGTGCCAGCAGCACAGCTTATACATTGACAGGGGGTTACAATTCACCCCTCCACTTT. Residues: CASSTAYTLTGGYNSPLHF. This sequence joins TRBV21-1 and TRBJ1-6; the table gives TRBD1 as D, unverified against the DNA. TRBV21-1 is reported as a pseudogene. The CDR3 loop spans 19 amino acids.

The J gene is TRBJ1-2, the V gene TRBV19; D is undetermined. The CDR3 extends over 13 amino acids. V lost 5 bases, J lost 4 bases, and 11 bases lay in between. Germline CDR1 and CDR2: LNHDA and SQIVND (reference sequence). In DNA form, the CDR3 reads TGTGCCAGTAGTCGAAATGACGGCTATGGCTACACCTTC. Encoded protein: CASSRNDGYGYTF.

The CDR3: CASSYWAVKNTGELFF. For the CDR3, the DNA is TGTGCCAGCAGTTACTGGGCAGTTAAGAACACCGGGGAGCTGTTTTTT. The chain combines TRBV6-5 with TRBJ2-2; no clear D gene. CDR3 length: 16 residues. Trimming removed 1 base from V and 1 base from J, with 10 bases in between. Germline values: CDR1 MNHEY, CDR2 SVGAGI.

The chain has TRBV28 and TRBJ2-5; TRBD1 is a possible D gene (6 bases). V gave up 6 bases and J gave up 5 bases, with 19 bases separating them. Germline V gene lookup returns CDR1 MDHEN and CDR2 SYDVKM. CDR3 length: 15 residues. DNA of the CDR3: TGTGCCAGCAGGACAGGACAGATAGGCCCTGAGACCCAGTACTTC. Protein sequence: CASRTGQIGPETQYF. The full variable domain, with the rest looked up from reference TRBV28 and TRBJ2-5, is DVKVTQSSRYLVKRTGEKVFLECVQDMDHENMFWYRQDPGLGLRLIYFSYDVKMKEKGDIPEGYSVSREKKERFSLILESASTNQTSMYLCASRTGQIGPETQYFGPGTRLLVL.

The rearrangement joins TRBV11-3 to TRBJ1-3, with 7 positions matching TRBD1. Germline trimming cut 5 bases from V and 6 bases from J; bases unmatched to any gene: 16. This CDR3 is built from 17 residues. Germline assignment: CDR1 SGHNT and CDR2 YENEEA. For the CDR3, the DNA is TGTGCCAGCAGCAACCTGTCAAGGGGGCGAGGGGAAAACACCATATATTTT. Protein: CASSNLSRGRGENTIYF.

The chain joins TRBV5-1 to TRBJ2-7; D may correspond to TRBD1 or TRBD2 (6 bases each). Germline lookup yields CDR1 SGHRS and CDR2 YFSETQ. This CDR3 comprises 14 residues. The V end was cut by 1 base, the J end by 3 bases, with 11 bases between. This CDR3 reads CASSLLQGGYEQYF. As DNA, the CDR3 is TGCGCCAGCAGCTTGTTACAGGGAGGCTACGAGCAGTACTTC.

This clone was found a few times. The chain employs TRBV5-1 and TRBJ1-1; 8 nucleotides align to TRBD1. The trim removed 2 bases at V and 1 base at J, leaving 4 bases unmatched. The CDR3 consists of 15 residues. Per the germline V gene, CDR1 is SGHRS and CDR2 is YFSETQ. The CDR3 here is CASSFVGQGNTEAFF. The CDR3 region has the DNA TGCGCCAGCAGCTTCGTAGGACAGGGGAACACTGAAGCTTTCTTT.

The chain carries TRBV4-1 and TRBJ1-6; 8 nucleotides line up with TRBD1. The junction had 11 bases not matched to a gene; V was cut back by 1 base and J by 0 bases. Per germline, CDR1 MGHRA and CDR2 YSYEKL. The CDR3 consists of 20 residues. In DNA, the CDR3 is TGCGCCAGCAGCCAAGTTGTGTCAGGGGGCAAAAGCTCCTATAATTCACCCCTCCACTTT. It translates to CASSQVVSGGKSSYNSPLHF.

The chain combines TRBV19 with TRBJ2-2, with D perhaps matching TRBD2 (6 bases). The CDR3 extends over 15 amino acids. Between the trimmed V and J ends, which lost 3 bases and 4 bases, there was a span of 12 bases. Germline loops: CDR1 LNHDA, CDR2 SQIVND (reference sequence). This CDR3 is CASSIGGRSTGELFF. The CDR3 DNA reads as TGTGCCAGTAGTATTGGGGGGAGAAGCACCGGGGAGCTGTTTTTT.

The chain carries TRBV11-2 and TRBJ2-1; 14 bases match TRBD2. Germline-derived CDR1 and CDR2 are SGHAT and FQNNGV. Trimming cost V 4 bases and J 2 bases; bases outside gene matches: 4. The CDR3 length is 17 residues. The CDR3 sequence: CASSSRTSGGTYNEQFF. Written as DNA, the CDR3 is TGTGCCAGCAGCTCGAGGACTAGCGGGGGGACCTACAATGAGCAGTTCTTC.

V gene TRBV25-1 combines with J gene TRBJ2-3, with D possibly called TRBD1 or TRBD2 (5 bases each). V lost 8 bases to trimming and J lost 3 bases, with 15 bases between them. The germline CDR1 and CDR2 sequences are MGHDK and SYGVNS. CDR3 size: 14 residues. The CDR3, as DNA: TGTGCCAGCGGGGGAGAAGGGGCGACAGATACGCAGTATTTT. Protein: CASGGEGATDTQYF.

The chain recombines TRBV7-2 with TRBJ1-2; 7 nucleotides align to TRBD1. CDR3 length: 16 residues. V trimming: 0 bases; J trimming: 3 bases; junction bases outside the gene matches: 7. Germline V gene data show CDR1 as SGHTA and CDR2 as FQGNSA. The CDR3 loop reads CASSLAGRGGDYGYTF. The CDR3 DNA sequence: TGTGCCAGCAGCTTAGCCGGGAGAGGGGGCGACTATGGCTACACCTTC.

This chain uses TRBV2 with TRBJ2-5, with 11 bases matching TRBD2. This CDR3 is built from 15 residues. Looked up from germline, CDR1 is SNHLY and CDR2 is FYNNEI. Trimming removed 7 bases from V and 5 bases from J; junction bases left unmatched: 9. The CDR3 DNA follows: TGTGCCAGCACCATGACTAGCGGGGCGAGTGAGACCCAGTACTTC. It specifies CASTMTSGASETQYF.

V gene TRBV20-1 combines with J gene TRBJ2-1; unclear D gene. V lost 3 bases to trimming and J lost 8 bases, with 5 bases between them. Per germline, CDR1 DFQATT and CDR2 SNEGSKA (reference sequence). The CDR3 runs 10 residues. Written as DNA, the CDR3 is TGCAGTGCTAGGAGTCATGAGCAGTTCTTC. It translates to CSARSHEQFF.

The chain carries TRBV13 and TRBJ1-1; the match to TRBD1 covers 10 bases. The V segment lost 5 bases and the J segment 3 bases; nucleotides outside the gene matches: 9. The CDR3 spans 16 residues. Germline lookup yields CDR1 PRHDT and CDR2 FYEKMQ (reference sequence). The CDR3 spells CASSPRTGGPDTEAFF. CDR3 DNA: TGTGCCAGCAGCCCAAGGACAGGGGGGCCCGACACTGAAGCTTTCTTT.

V and J are TRBV4-3 and TRBJ1-5; TRBD1 matches at 7 bases. Germline lookup yields CDR1 LGHNA and CDR2 YSLEER. This CDR3 spans 16 amino acids. The V gene end was trimmed by 4 bases and the J gene end by 6 bases; junction bases not matched to a gene: 12. Here the CDR3 reads CASSPDRAGVGQPQHF. CDR3 in DNA: TGCGCCAGCAGCCCCGACAGGGCTGGAGTAGGTCAGCCCCAGCATTTT.

The V and J genes are TRBV7-9 and TRBJ2-2; D possibly corresponds to TRBD1 (5 bases). CDR3 size: 14 residues. V was cut by 10 bases and J by 1 base, with 13 bases left in between. Looked up from germline, CDR1 is SEHNR and CDR2 is FQNEAQ (reference sequence). The CDR3 sequence: CATQAGWNTGELFF. CDR3 DNA: TGTGCCACCCAAGCAGGGTGGAACACCGGGGAGCTGTTTTTT.

The rearrangement joins TRBV7-2 to TRBJ2-4; D is possibly TRBD2 (6 bases). CDR1 and CDR2 (germline): SGHTA, FQGNSA. V lost 3 bases, J lost 8 bases, and 14 bases lay in between. The CDR3 has 14 amino acids. The CDR3 DNA reads TGTGCCAGCAGCTTCATGGGGGGTAGGGACATTCAGTACTTC. It encodes CASSFMGGRDIQYF.

The chain carries TRBV6-5 and TRBJ2-2; 11 bases agree with TRBD2. CDR1 is MNHEY and CDR2 is SVGAGI in the germline V gene. The CDR3 is 15 residues long. J lost 4 bases, V lost 6 bases, and 4 bases had no gene match. The CDR3 DNA reads as TGTGCCAGCAGCCGCGGGACTAGCGGCACCGGGGAGCTGTTTTTT. Protein: CASSRGTSGTGELFF.

Regarding this clone: Within the sample, other DNA sequences also encode this same CDR3. The V gene is TRBV5-1, the J gene TRBJ2-1; 7 bases line up with TRBD2. The ends lost 1 base at V and 0 bases at J; junction bases unmatched: 1. Germline assignment: CDR1 SGHRS and CDR2 YFSETQ. The CDR3 runs to 15 residues. The CDR3 nucleotides read TGCGCCAGCAGCTTGCGGGGGGACTCCTACAATGAGCAGTTCTTC. Its protein product is CASSLRGDSYNEQFF.

The rearrangement links TRBV18 to TRBJ1-1, with 7 bases aligning to TRBD1. CDR3 length equals 16 residues. Losses at the gene ends were 3 bases for V and 1 base for J; bases not matched to a gene: 8. Germline assignment: CDR1 KGHSH and CDR2 LQKENI. The CDR3 region has the DNA TGTGCCAGCTCACCGATAACGACAGGGACGAACACTGAAGCTTTCTTT. Its protein product is CASSPITTGTNTEAFF.